This TCR beta chain stems from a study of blood T cell repertoires in COVID-19. Across the whole study: The study drew acute and convalescent COVID-19 samples from the United States, Italy and Spain.

Followed longitudinally, the Seattle patients had been enrolled during active infection. This clone was detected only a few times. Original analysis: Counts of nucleated cells, estimated from reference gene primer amplification, were obtained. Profiled with immunoSEQ multiplex PCR; TCRdb holds only in-frame clones, not every one. The V and J calls and clone size were taken over from that table, and D and trimming were inferred from the DNA. In the table there are around 300,000 clones, 75% to 95% of which are singletons. Sequencing was carried out using peripheral blood. The receptor comes from a woman aged 25 to 45 with COVID-19, enrolled during active disease.

This CDR3 reads CASSFSGGATGELFF. The CDR3 coding sequence is TGCGCCAGCAGCTTCTCAGGGGGCGCAACCGGGGAGCTGTTTTTT. The gene calls are TRBV5-1 and TRBJ2-2; 8 bases agree with TRBD1. The J segment lost 5 bases and the V segment lost 2 bases, leaving 5 bases of the junction unmatched. Germline V gene lookup returns CDR1 SGHRS and CDR2 YFSETQ. The CDR3 has 15 residues.